A selection of T cell receptor beta chains follows, all from one sample in a study of identical twins' blood T cells. Each CDR3 protein gets one entry after TCRdb re-called the 5' RACE reads with MiXCR. The sample lists hundreds of thousands of distinct CDR3 sequences; roughly 30% were seen once. Source material: PBMCs. The origin of the receptors is a woman between 18 and 50 years old in good health. Each CDR3 is given with its conserved first and last residue. The D gene is left open where the match is weak. Some rows mark clone size as missing; the rest say once, few, many or name a class of expanded clone.

v_gene	len	abundance	j_gene	d_gene	CDR3aa	CDR3nt
TRBV9	16	few	TRBJ2-3	TRBD1	CASSAIRQGIGDTQYF	TGTGCCAGCAGCGCCATTAGACAGGGTATAGGAGATACGCAGTATTTT
TRBV7-2	15	few	TRBJ1-5	TRBD1	CASSLRQGAPQPQHF	TGTGCCAGCAGCTTAAGGCAGGGGGCGCCTCAGCCCCAGCATTTT
TRBV10-3	12	NA	TRBJ1-5	NA	CVISGTNQPQHF	TGTGTCATCAGTGGGACTAATCAGCCCCAGCATTTT
TRBV7-9	14	NA	TRBJ1-1	NA	CASSLGTYLTEAFF	TGTGCCAGCAGCTTAGGGACCTACCTCACTGAAGCTTTCTTT
TRBV2	14	few	TRBJ2-5	TRBD1	CASSAGQGRETQYF	TGTGCCAGCAGTGCGGGACAGGGTAGAGAGACCCAGTACTTC
TRBV20-1	12	NA	TRBJ2-4	NA	CSASPGGNIQYF	TGCAGTGCTAGTCCAGGAGGGAACATTCAGTACTTC
TRBV7-6	15	few	TRBJ1-4	NA	CASSPGNSLNEKLFF	TGTGCCAGCAGCCCCGGGAACAGTCTGAATGAAAAACTGTTTTTT
TRBV21-1	13	few	TRBJ1-5	NA	CASSGQADQPQHF	TGTGCCAGCAGCGGACAGGCTGATCAGCCCCAGCATTTT
TRBV6-2/TRBV6-3	12	NA	TRBJ2-2	NA	CASRTNAGELFF	TGTGCCAGCAGAACTAATGCCGGGGAGCTGTTTTTT
TRBV10-3	17	many	TRBJ2-1	TRBD1	CAISAGPGQGKDNEQFF	TGTGCCATCAGTGCTGGACCCGGACAGGGAAAGGACAATGAGCAGTTCTTC
TRBV23-1	15	NA	TRBJ2-7	NA	CASSPNRTATYEQYF	TGCGCCAGCAGCCCAAACAGGACAGCTACCTACGAGCAGTACTTC
TRBV11-3	16	NA	TRBJ2-3	TRBD2	CASSLETSEVGYTQYF	TGTGCCAGCAGCTTAGAGACTAGCGAAGTCGGATATACGCAGTATTTT
TRBV2	16	NA	TRBJ1-2	TRBD1	CASSPLEGQGVDGYTF	TGTGCCAGCAGTCCGCTTGAGGGACAGGGAGTTGATGGCTACACCTTC
TRBV20-1	14	NA	TRBJ1-4	NA	CSAKDSRLNEKLFF	TGCAGTGCTAAGGACAGCCGATTAAATGAAAAACTGTTTTTT
TRBV19	14	many	TRBJ1-2	NA	CASRRTVSDYGYTF	TGTGCCAGTAGGCGGACAGTATCCGACTATGGCTACACCTTC
TRBV10-2	16	NA	TRBJ1-2	TRBD1	CASSESYRGPLGGYTF	TGCGCCAGCAGTGAGTCTTACAGGGGCCCTCTTGGGGGCTACACCTTC
TRBV5-1	11	many	TRBJ1-1	NA	CASSSNTEAFF	TGTGCCAGCAGTTCCAACACTGAAGCTTTCTTT
TRBV6-1	14	few	TRBJ1-3	NA	CASTTGSSGSTIYF	TGTGCCAGCACAACGGGTTCCTCTGGAAGCACCATATATTTT
TRBV20-1	12	NA	TRBJ2-7	TRBD1	CSATDREYEQYF	TGCAGTGCTACAGACAGGGAATACGAGCAGTACTTC
TRBV28	13	NA	TRBJ1-5	NA	CASSLRGLTGCRF	TGTGCCAGCAGTTTAAGGGGCTTGACGGGATGTCGTTTT
TRBV2	16	NA	TRBJ2-4	NA	CASSGQSLIDKNIQYF	TGTGCCAGCTCTGGACAGTCTCTTATAGACAAAAACATTCAGTACTTC
TRBV5-1	14	NA	TRBJ2-7	NA	CASSFQGLSYEQYF	TGCGCCAGCAGCTTCCAGGGGCTATCCTACGAGCAGTACTTC
TRBV28	15	few	TRBJ1-1	TRBD1	CASSSGTGVETEAFF	TGTGCCAGCAGTTCGGGGACAGGGGTTGAAACTGAAGCTTTCTTT
TRBV20-1	12	NA	TRBJ2-7	TRBD2	CSARVAGDEQYF	TGCAGTGCTAGAGTAGCGGGAGACGAGCAGTACTTC
TRBV7-9	15	once	TRBJ2-7	NA	CASSPGTYSSYEQYF	TGTGCTAGCAGCCCCGGGACTTACAGCTCCTACGAGCAGTACTTC
TRBV9	14	many	TRBJ2-3	NA	CASSQLLSTDTQYF	TGTGCCAGCAGCCAACTTTTGAGCACAGATACGCAGTATTTT
TRBV29-1	14	NA	TRBJ2-7	NA	CSVGFGTDTYEQYF	TGCAGCGTTGGTTTCGGGACGGATACCTACGAGCAGTACTTC
TRBV19	12	few	TRBJ2-2	NA	CASRGGAGELFF	TGTGCCAGTAGGGGGGGTGCCGGGGAGCTGTTTTTT
TRBV4-1	13	NA	TRBJ1-2	NA	CASSQAPWDGYTF	TGCGCCAGCAGCCAAGCACCCTGGGATGGCTACACCTTC
TRBV7-2	16	few	TRBJ2-2	TRBD2	CASSLVRLAGAGELFF	TGTGCCAGCAGCTTAGTTCGTCTAGCGGGAGCCGGGGAGCTGTTTTTT
TRBV20-1	12	NA	TRBJ2-1	TRBD2	CGSGETNNEQFF	TGCGGGAGCGGGGAAACAAACAATGAGCAGTTCTTC
TRBV5-6	14	NA	TRBJ1-3	NA	CASSFGISGNTIYF	TGTGCCAGCAGCTTCGGGATCTCTGGAAACACCATATATTTT
TRBV18	13	NA	TRBJ1-4	NA	CATMTLAEGKLFF	TGTGCCACCATGACACTCGCCGAGGGAAAACTGTTTTTT
TRBV12-3/TRBV12-4	15	NA	TRBJ1-4	NA	CASSSSRGSNEKLFF	TGTGCCAGCAGTTCCTCGAGAGGCTCTAATGAAAAACTGTTTTTT
TRBV20-1	13	few	TRBJ1-1	NA	CSAGQLSPTEAFF	TGCAGTGCTGGGCAGCTGTCACCCACTGAAGCTTTCTTT
TRBV4-3	14	NA	TRBJ2-7	NA	CASSTGLALGEQYF	TGCGCCAGCAGCACGGGCTTAGCGTTAGGGGAGCAGTACTTC
TRBV29-1	13	large	TRBJ1-1	NA	CSVDGTKPSEAFF	TGCAGCGTTGATGGTACTAAGCCGTCTGAAGCTTTCTTT
TRBV12-3/TRBV12-4	13	many	TRBJ1-5	NA	CASSPGTDQPQHF	TGTGCCAGCAGTCCCGGGACCGATCAGCCCCAGCATTTT
TRBV7-2	14	few	TRBJ1-2	NA	CASSLYVSGYGYTF	TGTGCCAGCAGCTTATATGTGAGCGGCTATGGCTACACCTTC
TRBV29-1	13	many	TRBJ2-1	NA	CSHYRDEDNEQFF	TGCAGCCATTACCGGGACGAGGATAATGAGCAGTTCTTC
TRBV29-1	12	NA	TRBJ2-5	NA	CSVLPGQETQYF	TGCAGCGTTTTGCCAGGTCAAGAGACCCAGTACTTC
TRBV29-1	13	NA	TRBJ1-3	NA	CSVGRGPGNTIYF	TGCAGCGTCGGCCGGGGCCCTGGAAACACCATATATTTT
TRBV6-5	13	NA	TRBJ2-5	NA	CASSYRVRETQYF	TGTGCCAGCAGTTACCGGGTGCGCGAGACCCAGTACTTC
TRBV5-6	14	NA	TRBJ1-5	NA	CASSSTLTGPPQHF	TGTGCCAGCAGCTCGACCCTGACAGGACCTCCCCAGCATTTT
TRBV7-8	15	few	TRBJ1-5	NA	CASSLARDSNQPQHF	TGTGCCAGCAGCTTAGCAAGGGATAGCAATCAGCCCCAGCATTTT
TRBV25-1	16	NA	TRBJ2-1	TRBD2	CASSAPGLAGFRKQFF	TGTGCCAGCAGTGCACCGGGACTAGCCGGATTCAGGAAGCAGTTCTTC
TRBV9	13	few	TRBJ2-2	NA	CASSVEGAGELFF	TGTGCCAGCAGCGTAGAAGGGGCCGGGGAGCTGTTTTTT
TRBV20-1	13	many	TRBJ2-2	NA	CSATTDWTGELFF	TGCAGTGCTACAACCGACTGGACCGGGGAGCTGTTTTTT
TRBV29-1	12	few	TRBJ1-1	TRBD1	CSADRGLTEAFF	TGCAGCGCGGACAGGGGACTCACTGAAGCTTTCTTT
TRBV27	17	NA	TRBJ2-1	NA	CASSYGPGVSSYNEQFF	TGTGCCAGCAGTTATGGACCGGGGGTTAGCTCCTACAATGAGCAGTTCTTC
TRBV6-2/TRBV6-3	12	few	TRBJ2-1	NA	CASSLEGFEQFF	TGTGCCAGCTCACTTGAGGGCTTCGAGCAGTTCTTC
TRBV12-3/TRBV12-4	14	few	TRBJ2-3	TRBD2	CASDPGGASDTQYF	TGTGCCAGCGATCCCGGGGGGGCCTCAGATACGCAGTATTTT
TRBV7-2	15	NA	TRBJ2-7	TRBD1	CASSPRQGIPYEQYF	TGTGCCAGCAGCCCAAGACAGGGAATTCCCTACGAGCAGTACTTC
TRBV12-5	13	few	TRBJ1-2	NA	CASGKDSRYGYTF	TGTGCTAGTGGAAAGGACAGCCGCTATGGCTACACCTTC
TRBV20-1	18	NA	TRBJ2-5	NA	CSARSVGTHLAYQETQYF	TGCAGTGCTAGATCCGTAGGGACCCATCTAGCGTACCAAGAGACCCAGTACTTC
TRBV2	13	many	TRBJ2-1	NA	CASRQHLNNEQFF	TGTGCCAGCCGCCAGCACCTTAACAATGAGCAGTTCTTC
TRBV14	17	NA	TRBJ1-1	NA	CASSPSRNTRANTEAFF	TGTGCCAGCAGCCCCTCAAGGAATACCAGGGCGAACACTGAAGCTTTCTTT
TRBV12-3/TRBV12-4	12	NA	TRBJ2-4	TRBD2	CASSPGGNIQYF	TGTGCCAGCAGTCCGGGAGGGAACATTCAGTACTTC
TRBV7-9	16	NA	TRBJ2-1	NA	CASSLVEGSSYNEQFF	TGTGCCAGCAGCTTAGTGGAGGGGAGCTCCTACAATGAGCAGTTCTTC